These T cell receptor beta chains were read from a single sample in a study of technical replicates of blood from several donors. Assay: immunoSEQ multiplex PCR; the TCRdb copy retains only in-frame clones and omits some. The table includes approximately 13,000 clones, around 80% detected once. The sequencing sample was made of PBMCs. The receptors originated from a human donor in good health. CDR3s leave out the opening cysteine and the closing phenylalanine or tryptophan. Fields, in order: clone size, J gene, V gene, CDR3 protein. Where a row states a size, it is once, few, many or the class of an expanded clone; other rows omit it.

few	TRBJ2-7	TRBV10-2	ATGQGDEQY
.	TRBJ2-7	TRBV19	ASSTSGSSYEQY
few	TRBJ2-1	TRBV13	ASSQPLGLALPIEQF
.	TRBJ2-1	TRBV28	ASSPGTGGAPYNEQF
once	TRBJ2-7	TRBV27	ASGYSNRDQQY
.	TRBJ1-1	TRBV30	AWSRGRGPTEAF
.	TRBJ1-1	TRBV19	ASSIGTGNTEAF
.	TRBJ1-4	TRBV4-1	ASRHSETGGNEKLF
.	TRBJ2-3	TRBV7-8	ASRGTLSTDTQY
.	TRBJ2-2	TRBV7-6	ASSPGTTKTGELF
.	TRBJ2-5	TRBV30	AGGGRLETQY
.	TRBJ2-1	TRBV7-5	VRSLDRKREWDNEQF
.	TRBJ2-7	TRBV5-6	ASSSSGGTRGQY
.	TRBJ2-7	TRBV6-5	ASSFGQGSSYEQY
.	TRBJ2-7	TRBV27	AGGRWPGEQY
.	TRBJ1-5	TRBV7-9	ASSPTESNQPQH
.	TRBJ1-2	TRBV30	AWSRGDLYGYT
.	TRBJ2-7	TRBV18	ASSSTGQAYEQY
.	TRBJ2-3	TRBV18	ASSPSVGGRSTDTQY
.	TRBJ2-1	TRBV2	ASSDFLAGGNEQF
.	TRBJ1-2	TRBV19	ASSIISGTGDRPVYGYT
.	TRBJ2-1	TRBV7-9	ASSPEEGLADYNEQF
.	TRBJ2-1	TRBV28	ASSPGTLSYNEQF
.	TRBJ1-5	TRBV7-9	AIRRGGLARGGQPQH
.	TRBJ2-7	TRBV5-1	ASSLQGIEGTYEQY
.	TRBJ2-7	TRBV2	ASSSRQGTYEQY
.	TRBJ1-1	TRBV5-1	ASSLDGGGTEAF
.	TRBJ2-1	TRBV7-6	ASSSYSGTSGDNEQF
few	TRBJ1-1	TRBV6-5	ASSPRTGNTEAF
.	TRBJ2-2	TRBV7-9	ASSQDSSSANTGELF
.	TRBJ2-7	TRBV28	ASSLTGFSYEQY
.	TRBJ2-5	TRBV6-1	ASSRQGARETQY
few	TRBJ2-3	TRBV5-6	ASSLRGGQGTDTQY
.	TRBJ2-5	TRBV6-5	ASRLEQGFRETQY
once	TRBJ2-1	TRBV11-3	ASSLDVGGADEQF
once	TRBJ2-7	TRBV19	ASSVTGRYEQY
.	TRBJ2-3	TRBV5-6	ASSLGASGSADTQY
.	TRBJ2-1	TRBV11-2	ASSPGSDEQF
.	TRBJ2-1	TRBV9	ASSPWTRNEQF
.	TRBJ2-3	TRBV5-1	ASSLADWSTDTQY
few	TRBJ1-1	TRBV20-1	KEPDKKAF
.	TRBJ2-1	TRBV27	ASSLSAGWNNEQF
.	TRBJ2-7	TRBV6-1	ASSDGQGVTGSYEQY
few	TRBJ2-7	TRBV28	ASSFMTGTLEQY
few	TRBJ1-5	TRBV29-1	SDRQESQPQH
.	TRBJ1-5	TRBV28	ASRGSAGNQPQH
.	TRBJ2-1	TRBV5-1	ASSAGTGSYNEQF
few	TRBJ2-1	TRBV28	ASSGRTSYNEQF
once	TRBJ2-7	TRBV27	ASQTMEGYEQY
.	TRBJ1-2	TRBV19	ASSEQATHYGYT
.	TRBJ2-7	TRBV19	ASSRSGRADEQY
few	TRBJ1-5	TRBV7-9	ASSLAGGGMGSNQPQH
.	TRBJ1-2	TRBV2	ASSGTGNRDGYT
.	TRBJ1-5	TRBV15	ATSRGQENQPQH